This TCR beta chain appears in the sequencing data of a study of early T cells in non-severe SARS-CoV-2 infection. MiXCR was run by TCRdb on the 5' RACE reads, yielding one entry per CDR3 protein. This table has about 90,000 distinct CDR3 sequences, approximately 12% appearing once. Germline V CDR1 and CDR2: MDHEN, SYDVKM. The V end lost 1 base, the J end lost 2 bases, and 9 bases lay between the germline ends. The CDR3 is 16 amino acids. This clonotype was counted at least ten times. The material was whole blood, obtained at baseline. The chain recombines TRBV28 with TRBJ2-6, with unresolved D. This receptor was obtained from an adult who was a healthcare worker with PCR-confirmed SARS-CoV-2 infection or an uninfected control (not recorded which). The chain's CDR3 is CASSLSTSTGANVLTF. The CDR3 nucleotides are TGTGCCAGCAGTTTATCCACCTCAACTGGGGCCAACGTCCTGACTTTC.